Below are 17 T cell receptor beta chains sequenced from a single sample in a study of blood T cell repertoires in COVID-19. TCRdb's copy holds only in-frame clones and misses some; the assay was immunoSEQ multiplex PCR. Of about 210,000 clones in the sample, 70% to 90% are singletons; the top ten hold around 4.7%. The sample taken for sequencing was PBMCs or T cells enriched from blood (not recorded which). These receptor sequences come from a man aged 30-40 years with acute COVID-19.

The chain couples TRBV9 to TRBJ2-7; the D gene is possibly TRBD2 (6 bases). V was pared by 0 bases and J by 7 bases, with 14 bases between. Germline values: CDR1 SGDLS, CDR2 YYNGEE. The CDR3 covers 14 residues. This chain's CDR3 is CASSVVEGFGEQYF. The CDR3 DNA reads TGTGCCAGCAGCGTAGTGGAGGGTTTCGGGGAGCAGTACTTC. Looking up the rest from reference TRBV9 and TRBJ2-7 gives the full variable domain: DSGVTQTPKHLITATGQRVTLRCSPRSGDLSVYWYQQSLDQGLQFLIQYYNGEERAKGNILERFSAQQFPDLHSELNLSSLELGDSALYFCASSVVEGFGEQYFGPGTRLTVT.

The chain is built from TRBV19 and TRBJ1-3; D not certain. The germline CDR1 and CDR2 sequences are LNHDA and SQIVND (reference sequence). Trimming cost V 8 bases and J 4 bases, with 12 bases left between them. This CDR3 spans 13 amino acids. CDR3 DNA: TGTGCCAGTGCCGGGGATTTCGGAAACACCATATATTTT. This translates into CASAGDFGNTIYF.

This clone came up a few times. The chain employs TRBV19 and TRBJ2-1, with D maybe TRBD1 (6 bases). Per germline, CDR1 LNHDA and CDR2 SQIVND (reference sequence). V gave up 7 bases and J gave up 3 bases, with 13 bases separating them. This CDR3 spans 14 amino acids. The CDR3 DNA reads as TGTGCCAGTAAGCACAGGGCCTTCTACAATGAGCAGTTCTTC. It translates to CASKHRAFYNEQFF.

The chain couples TRBV5-4 to TRBJ2-5, with TRBD2 matching 9 bases. Trimming cost V 2 bases and J 5 bases; bases outside gene matches: 4. The CDR3 spans 14 residues. CDR1 and CDR2 from the germline V gene are SGHNT and YYREEE (reference sequence). The CDR3 DNA reads TGTGCCAGCAGCTTCGGGCTAGCGGGGGAGACCCAGTACTTC. Translation: CASSFGLAGETQYF.

V and J are TRBV9 and TRBJ2-3; 10 nucleotides line up with TRBD1. The CDR3 covers 16 residues. V shed 4 bases and J 1 base; nucleotides not matched to a gene: 6. The germline V gene has CDR1 SGDLS and CDR2 YYNGEE. DNA of the CDR3: TGTGCCAGCAGCCCGGGACAGGGGATGGGCACAGATACGCAGTATTTT. Its translation: CASSPGQGMGTDTQYF.

This chain links TRBV7-5 with TRBJ1-6. TRBV7-5 is shown as a pseudogene. This CDR3 has 17 amino acids. The CDR3 region is CVRSPPPGYSYNSPLHF. The CDR3 nucleotides are TGTGTCAGAAGCCCTCCCCCGGGGTACTCCTATAATTCACCCCTCCACTTT.

This clone was counted many times. The chain couples TRBV5-5 to TRBJ2-2, with 7 bases aligning to TRBD1. The CDR3 is 15 amino acids. J lost 1 base, V lost 3 bases, and 3 bases had no gene match. Germline V gives CDR1 SGHKS, CDR2 YYEKEE (reference sequence). CDR3 in amino acids: CASSSTGLNTGELFF. CDR3 bases: TGTGCCAGCAGCTCGACAGGGTTGAACACCGGGGAGCTGTTTTTT.

V is TRBV10-3 and J is TRBJ2-1; 10 bases fit TRBD1. Germline CDR1 and CDR2: ENHRY and SYGVKD. The V segment lost 4 bases and the J segment 8 bases; nucleotides outside the gene matches: 8. The CDR3 is 15 residues long. DNA of the CDR3: TGTGCCATCAGTGGAGGGGACAGGGGCGTCGATGAGCAGTTCTTC. Translating gives CAISGGDRGVDEQFF.

The V and J genes are TRBV5-6 and TRBJ1-5; TRBD1 aligns across 8 bases. The CDR3 consists of 17 residues. V lost 4 bases to trimming and J lost 1 base; unmatched junction nucleotides: 10. The germline V gene has CDR1 SGHDT and CDR2 YYEEEE. The CDR3 reads CASSGTGGGGSNQPQHF. The DNA of the CDR3 is TGTGCCAGCAGCGGAACAGGGGGAGGAGGGAGCAATCAGCCCCAGCATTTT.

The chain links TRBV7-9 to TRBJ1-6; 10 positions agree with TRBD1. Trimming removed 6 bases from V and 9 bases from J; junction bases left unmatched: 11. This CDR3 spans 16 amino acids. Germline CDR1 reads SEHNR; CDR2 reads FQNEAQ (reference sequence). This CDR3 is CASSRALGQGISPLHF. CDR3 nucleotides: TGTGCCAGCAGTCGAGCGCTGGGACAGGGGATTTCACCCCTCCACTTT.

A few counts support this clone. The chain links TRBV5-1 to TRBJ2-5; possible D gene TRBD2, 6 bases. The CDR3 covers 14 residues. Germline V lookup: CDR1 SGHRS, CDR2 YFSETQ. The V gene lost 7 bases and the J gene lost 5 bases, with 18 bases spanning the gap. The CDR3 is CASSVAATLETQYF. CDR3 coding DNA: TGCGCCAGCTCTGTAGCGGCGACTTTGGAGACCCAGTACTTC.

The chain recombines TRBV3-1 (or the pseudogene TRBV3-2) with TRBJ2-6, with 11 bases fitting TRBD1. This CDR3 region has 18 residues. Trimming cost V 1 base and J 4 bases; bases outside gene matches: 6. Germline CDR1 is LGHDT and CDR2 is YNNKEL (reference sequence). In DNA form, the CDR3 reads TGTGCCAGCAGCCAAGTGGACAGGGGGCATCGAGGGGCCAACGTCCTGACTTTC. It is translated as CASSQVDRGHRGANVLTF.

The chain links TRBV10-3 to TRBJ1-2; D may be TRBD1 (5 bases). Per germline, CDR1 ENHRY and CDR2 SYGVKD. The CDR3 runs to 18 residues. V gave up 0 bases and J gave up 5 bases, with 22 bases separating them. The DNA for the CDR3 is TGTGCCATCAGTGAGTCGATGGCAGGGACTGATTGGGATTATGGCTACACCTTC. It translates to CAISESMAGTDWDYGYTF.

The chain uses TRBV25-1 and TRBJ1-4; D perhaps matches TRBD1 (5 bases). The CDR3 totals 15 residues. Trimming pared 3 bases from V and 6 bases from J, leaving 14 bases between. CDR1 and CDR2 (germline): MGHDK, SYGVNS. CDR3: CASSDGAGFYEKLFF. In nucleotides, the CDR3 is TGTGCCAGCAGTGATGGGGCAGGGTTTTATGAAAAACTGTTTTTT.

The chain is built from TRBV12-5 and TRBJ2-5, with no clear D. Germline V CDR1 and CDR2: LGHNT, FRNRAP. CDR3 length: 13 amino acids. V was clipped by 2 bases and J by 5 bases, with 9 bases between them. CDR3 sequence reads: CASGLPLTETQYF. Written as DNA, the CDR3 is TGTGCTAGTGGTTTGCCCCTAACGGAGACCCAGTACTTC.

The rearrangement joins TRBV19 to TRBJ1-4, with 11 bases that match TRBD1. Germline values: CDR1 LNHDA, CDR2 SQIVND (reference sequence). The CDR3 totals 18 residues. V gave up 4 bases and J gave up 1 base; unmatched junction bases: 8. CDR3 coding DNA: TGTGCCAGTAGTACTGCCCGGACAGGGGGCAGAACTAATGAAAAACTGTTTTTT. It codes for CASSTARTGGRTNEKLFF.

This clone was found once. The chain uses TRBV27 and TRBJ1-2; 9 nucleotides align to TRBD1. Germline-derived CDR1 and CDR2 are MNHEY and SMNVEV (reference sequence). V was clipped by 5 bases and J by 6 bases; unmatched bases: 4. CDR3 size: 13 residues. As DNA, the CDR3 is TGTGCCAGCAGTGCTCGACAGGGGGATGGCTACACCTTC. Protein sequence: CASSARQGDGYTF.